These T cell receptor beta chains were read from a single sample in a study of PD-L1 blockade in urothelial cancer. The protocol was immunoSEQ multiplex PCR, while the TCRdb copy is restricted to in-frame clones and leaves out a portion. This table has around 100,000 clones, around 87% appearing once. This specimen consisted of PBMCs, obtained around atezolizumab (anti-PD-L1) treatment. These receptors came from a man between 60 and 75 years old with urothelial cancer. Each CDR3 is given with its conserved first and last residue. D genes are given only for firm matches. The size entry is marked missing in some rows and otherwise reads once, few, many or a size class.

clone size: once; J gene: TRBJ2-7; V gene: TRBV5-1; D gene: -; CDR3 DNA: TGCGCCAGCAGCTTGGACAGGGAACTCTACGAGCAGTACTTC; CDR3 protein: CASSLDRELYEQYF
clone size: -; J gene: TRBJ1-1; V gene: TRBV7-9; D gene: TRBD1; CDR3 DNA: TGTGCCAGCAGCCATCCACAGGGGGCAGTGAACACTGAAGCTTTCTTT; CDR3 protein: CASSHPQGAVNTEAFF
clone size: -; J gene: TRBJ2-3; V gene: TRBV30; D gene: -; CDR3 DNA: TGTGCCTGGAGTGTAGGGGCAGCCTTTAGCACAGATACGCAGTATTTT; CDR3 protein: CAWSVGAAFSTDTQYF
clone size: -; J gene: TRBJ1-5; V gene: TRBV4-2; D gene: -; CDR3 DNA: TGTGCCAGCAGCCAAGAACCGGCGGGCAATCAGCCCCAGCATTTT; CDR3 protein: CASSQEPAGNQPQHF
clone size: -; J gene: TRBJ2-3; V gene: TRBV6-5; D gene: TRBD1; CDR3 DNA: TGTGCCAGCAGTTACTATGGCAGGGGACAGGATACGCAGTATTTT; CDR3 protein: CASSYYGRGQDTQYF
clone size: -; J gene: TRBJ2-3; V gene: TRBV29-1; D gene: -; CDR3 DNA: TGCAGCGCCCCCCTAGCGCAAACAGATACGCAGTATTTT; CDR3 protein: CSAPLAQTDTQYF
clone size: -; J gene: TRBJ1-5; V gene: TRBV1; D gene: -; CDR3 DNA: TGCACCAGCAGCCGACGACAGGGGGGTAGCAATCAGCCCCAGCATTTT; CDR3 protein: CTSSRRQGGSNQPQHF
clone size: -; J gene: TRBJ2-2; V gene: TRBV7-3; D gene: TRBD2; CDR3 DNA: TGTGCCAGCAGCGGGCTAGCGGGAGTAGTCACCGGGGAGCTGTTTTTT; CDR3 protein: CASSGLAGVVTGELFF
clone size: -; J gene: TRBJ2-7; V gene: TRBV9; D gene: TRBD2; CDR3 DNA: TGTGCCAGCAGCGAAGGACTAGGTCCGGCCGAGCAGTACTTC; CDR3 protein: CASSEGLGPAEQYF
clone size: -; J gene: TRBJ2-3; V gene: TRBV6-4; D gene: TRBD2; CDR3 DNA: TGTGCCAGCAGTCCACTAGCGGGGGGGCCAGATACGCAGTATTTT; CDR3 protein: CASSPLAGGPDTQYF
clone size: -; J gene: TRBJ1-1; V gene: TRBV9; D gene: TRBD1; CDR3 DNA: TGTGCCAGCAGCGAGACAGGGTGGGTGAACACTGAAGCTTTCTTT; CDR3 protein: CASSETGWVNTEAFF
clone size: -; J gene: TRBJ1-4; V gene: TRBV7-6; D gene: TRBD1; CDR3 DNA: TGTGCCAGCAGCTTGACGGGACAGGAAAGGAGCGAAAAACTGTTTTTT; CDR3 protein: CASSLTGQERSEKLFF
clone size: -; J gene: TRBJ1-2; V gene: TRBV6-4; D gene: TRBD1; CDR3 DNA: TGTGCCAGCACTCGACAGGGGGAGGACTATGGCTACACCTTC; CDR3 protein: CASTRQGEDYGYTF
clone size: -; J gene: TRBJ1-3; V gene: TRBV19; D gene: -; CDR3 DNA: TGTGCCAGTAGTAAGGGGCGTCCGCCCGGCCCTGGAAACACCATATATTTT; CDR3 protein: CASSKGRPPGPGNTIYF
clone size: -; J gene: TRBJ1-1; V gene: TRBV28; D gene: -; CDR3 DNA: TGTGCCAGCACCTCCGGGGGTGCTGAAGCTTTCTTT; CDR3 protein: CASTSGGAEAFF
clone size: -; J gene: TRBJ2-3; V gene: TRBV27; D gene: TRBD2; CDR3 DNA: TGTGCCAGCAGTTTAAGGAGCGGGGGGGGCGGTACGCAGTATTTT; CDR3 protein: CASSLRSGGGGTQYF
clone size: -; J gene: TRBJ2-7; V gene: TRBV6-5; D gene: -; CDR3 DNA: TGTGCCAGCAGTTATCGGGTCAGCTACGAGCAGTACTTC; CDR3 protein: CASSYRVSYEQYF
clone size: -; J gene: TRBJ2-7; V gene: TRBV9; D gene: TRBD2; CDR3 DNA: TGTGCCAGCAGCGTAGGCCGAGCGGGGGGAGGAGAGCAGTACTTC; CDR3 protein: CASSVGRAGGGEQYF
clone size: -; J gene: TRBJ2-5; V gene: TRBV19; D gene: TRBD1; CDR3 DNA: TGTGCCAGTAGTATAGGACAGGGCGCGGAGACCCAGTACTTC; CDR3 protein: CASSIGQGAETQYF
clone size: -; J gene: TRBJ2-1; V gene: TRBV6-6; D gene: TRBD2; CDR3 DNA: TGTGCCAGCAGTTACCGGCGGGGGATCGATGAGCAGTTCTTC; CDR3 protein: CASSYRRGIDEQFF
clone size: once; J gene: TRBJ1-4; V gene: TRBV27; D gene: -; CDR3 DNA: TGTGCCAGCAGTAACACAGTCCTAAATGAAAAACTGTTTTTT; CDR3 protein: CASSNTVLNEKLFF
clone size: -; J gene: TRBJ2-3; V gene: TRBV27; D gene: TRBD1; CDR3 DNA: TGTGCCAGCAGGACGACAGGGTTAAAGGATACGCAGTATTTT; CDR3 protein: CASRTTGLKDTQYF
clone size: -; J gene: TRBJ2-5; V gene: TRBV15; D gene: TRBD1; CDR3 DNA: TGTGCCACCAGTAGGGACAGGGGTGTAGAGACCCAGTACTTC; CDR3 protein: CATSRDRGVETQYF
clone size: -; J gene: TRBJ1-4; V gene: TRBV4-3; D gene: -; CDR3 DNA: TGCGCCAGCAGCCAAGAAGTCAGAGGTTACGGTAATGAAAAACTGTTTTTT; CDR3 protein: CASSQEVRGYGNEKLFF
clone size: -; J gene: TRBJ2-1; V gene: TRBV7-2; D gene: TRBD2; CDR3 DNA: TGTGCCAGCAGCCGACGACTAGCGGGGGGGGCTGAGCAGTTCTTC; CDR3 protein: CASSRRLAGGAEQFF
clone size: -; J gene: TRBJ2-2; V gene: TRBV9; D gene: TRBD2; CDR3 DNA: TGTGCCAGCAGCCACCGGGCTAGCGGAGACACCGGGGAGCTGTTTTTT; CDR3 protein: CASSHRASGDTGELFF
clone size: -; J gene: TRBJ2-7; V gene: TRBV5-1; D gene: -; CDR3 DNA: TGCGCCAGCAGCCCAGATGGGCAGAACGAGCAGTACTTC; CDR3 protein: CASSPDGQNEQYF
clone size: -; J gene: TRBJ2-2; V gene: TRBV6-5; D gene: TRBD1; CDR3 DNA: TGTGCCAGCAGTTACAGCGGCAGGGGGCTCACCGGGGAGCTGTTTTTT; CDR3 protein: CASSYSGRGLTGELFF
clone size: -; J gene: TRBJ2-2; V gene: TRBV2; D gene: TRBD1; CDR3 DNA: TGTGCCAGCAGGTGGGACAGGAGCAACACCGGGGAGCTGTTTTTT; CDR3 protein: CASRWDRSNTGELFF
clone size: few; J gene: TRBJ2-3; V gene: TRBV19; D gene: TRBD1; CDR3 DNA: TGTGCCAGTAGCTTAGACAGGGCCCTTTTCGCAGATACGCAGTATTTT; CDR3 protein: CASSLDRALFADTQYF
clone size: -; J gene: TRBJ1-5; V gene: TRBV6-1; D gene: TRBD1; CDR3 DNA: TGTGCCAGCAGCGTGGGGACAGGGGCCCATCAGCCCCAGCATTTT; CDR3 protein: CASSVGTGAHQPQHF
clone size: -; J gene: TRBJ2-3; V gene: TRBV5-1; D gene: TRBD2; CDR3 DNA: TGCGCCAGCAGCTTGCCTAGCGGGGATACGCAGTATTTT; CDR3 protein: CASSLPSGDTQYF
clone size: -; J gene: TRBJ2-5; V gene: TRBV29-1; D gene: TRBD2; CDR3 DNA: TGCAGCGGGGAGGGATGGGGCGGTGGGACCCAGTACTTC; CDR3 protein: CSGEGWGGGTQYF
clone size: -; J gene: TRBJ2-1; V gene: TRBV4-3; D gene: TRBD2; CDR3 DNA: TGCGCCAGCAGCCAAGATGGCGGGGGGGCGAGGGAGCAGTTCTTC; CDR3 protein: CASSQDGGGAREQFF
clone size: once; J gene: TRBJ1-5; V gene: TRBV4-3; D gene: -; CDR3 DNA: TGCGCCAGCAGCCAAGATTCAACAGTCGTTCAGCCCCAGCATTTT; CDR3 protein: CASSQDSTVVQPQHF
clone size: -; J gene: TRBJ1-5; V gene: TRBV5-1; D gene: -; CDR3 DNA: TGCGCCAGCAGCTTGGACCAGGGGACTCAGCCCCAGCATTTT; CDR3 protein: CASSLDQGTQPQHF
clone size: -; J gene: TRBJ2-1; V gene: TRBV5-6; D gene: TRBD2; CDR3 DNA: TGTGCCAGCAGCTTTAGGACTAGCGGGAGGGCCGGTGAGCAGTTCTTC; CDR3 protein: CASSFRTSGRAGEQFF
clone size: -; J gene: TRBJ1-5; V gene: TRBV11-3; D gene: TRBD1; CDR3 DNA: TGTGCCAGCAGCCGGACAGGGAGGAACCAGCCCCAGCATTTT; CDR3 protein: CASSRTGRNQPQHF
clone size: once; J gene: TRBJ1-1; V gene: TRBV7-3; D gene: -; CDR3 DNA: TGTGCCAGCAGCTATCTGGGGGGAGGTACTGAAGCTTTCTTT; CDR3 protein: CASSYLGGGTEAFF
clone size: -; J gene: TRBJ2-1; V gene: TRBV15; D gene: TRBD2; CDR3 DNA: TGTGCCACCAGCCGTGCGGGTGTAGCGGGGTACAATGAGCAGTTCTTC; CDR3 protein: CATSRAGVAGYNEQFF